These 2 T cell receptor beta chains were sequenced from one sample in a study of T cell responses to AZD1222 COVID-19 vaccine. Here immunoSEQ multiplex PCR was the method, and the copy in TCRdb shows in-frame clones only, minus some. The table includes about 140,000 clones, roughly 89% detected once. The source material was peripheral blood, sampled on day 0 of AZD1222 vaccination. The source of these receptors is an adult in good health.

In nucleotides, the CDR3 is TGTGCCAGCAGCTTATCTTATTGGGGGACTAGCGGCTACAATGAGCAGTTCTTC. Translating gives CASSLSYWGTSGYNEQFF. This chain joins TRBV7-2 and TRBJ2-1, with 11 nucleotides matching TRBD2. The CDR3 spans 18 residues. Germline trimming cut 2 bases from V and 3 bases from J; bases unmatched to any gene: 9. The germline gives CDR1 SGHTA, CDR2 FQGNSA.

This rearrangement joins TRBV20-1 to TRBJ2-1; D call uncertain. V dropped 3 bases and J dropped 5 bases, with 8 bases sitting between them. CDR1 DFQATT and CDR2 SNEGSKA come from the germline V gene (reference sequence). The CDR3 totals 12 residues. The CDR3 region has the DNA TGCAGTGCTAGTACCTACAACAATGAGCAGTTCTTC. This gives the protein CSASTYNNEQFF.